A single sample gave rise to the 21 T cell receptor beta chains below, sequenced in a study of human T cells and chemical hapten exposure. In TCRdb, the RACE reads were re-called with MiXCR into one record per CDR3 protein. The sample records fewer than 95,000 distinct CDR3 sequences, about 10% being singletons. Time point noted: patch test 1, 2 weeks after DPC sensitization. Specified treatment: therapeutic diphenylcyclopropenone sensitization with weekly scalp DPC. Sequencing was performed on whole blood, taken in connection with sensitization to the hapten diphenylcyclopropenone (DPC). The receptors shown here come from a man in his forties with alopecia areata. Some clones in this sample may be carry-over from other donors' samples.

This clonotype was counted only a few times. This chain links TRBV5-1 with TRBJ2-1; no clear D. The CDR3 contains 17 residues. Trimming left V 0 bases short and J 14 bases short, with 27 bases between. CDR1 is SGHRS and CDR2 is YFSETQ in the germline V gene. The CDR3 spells CASSLGGNNKADLSEFF. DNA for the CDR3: TGCGCCAGCAGCTTGGGAGGAAATAATAAGGCTGACCTCTCGGAGTTCTTC.

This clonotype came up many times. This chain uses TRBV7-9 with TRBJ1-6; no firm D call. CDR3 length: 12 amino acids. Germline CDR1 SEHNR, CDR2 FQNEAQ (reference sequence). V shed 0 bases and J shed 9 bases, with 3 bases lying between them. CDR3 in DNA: TGTGCCAGCAGCTTAGCAGTTTCACCCCTCCACTTT. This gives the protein CASSLAVSPLHF.

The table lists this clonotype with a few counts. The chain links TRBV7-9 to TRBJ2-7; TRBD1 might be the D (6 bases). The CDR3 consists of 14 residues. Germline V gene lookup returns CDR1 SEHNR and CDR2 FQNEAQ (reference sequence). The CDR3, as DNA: TGTGCCAGCAGCTTACCGTTACTGGACAGTCCCACTGCTGTC. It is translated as CASSLPLLDSPTAV.

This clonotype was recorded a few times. This chain's CDR3 is CASRVLAGANTEAFF. The CDR3 DNA reads TGCGCCAGTAGAGTCCTGGCCGGGGCAAACACTGAAGCTTTCTTT. The V call is TRBV5-1, the J call TRBJ1-1; TRBD1 is a possible D gene (5 bases). CDR3 length equals 15 residues. Trimming stripped 8 bases from V and 2 bases from J, with 19 bases between. Germline V CDR1 and CDR2: SGHRS, YFSETQ.

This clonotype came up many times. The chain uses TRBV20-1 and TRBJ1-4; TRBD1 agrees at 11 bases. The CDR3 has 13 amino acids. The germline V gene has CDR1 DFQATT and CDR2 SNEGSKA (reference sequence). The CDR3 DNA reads TGCAGCCCACCCGGGACAGGGGGTGAAAAACTGTTTTTT. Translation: CSPPGTGGEKLFF.

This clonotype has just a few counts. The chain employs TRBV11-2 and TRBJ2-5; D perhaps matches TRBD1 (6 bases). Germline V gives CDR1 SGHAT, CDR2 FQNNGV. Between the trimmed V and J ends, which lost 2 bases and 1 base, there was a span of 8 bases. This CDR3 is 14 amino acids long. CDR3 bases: TGTGCCAGCAGCTTAATCAGGGGCCAAGAGACCCAGTACTTC. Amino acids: CASSLIRGQETQYF.

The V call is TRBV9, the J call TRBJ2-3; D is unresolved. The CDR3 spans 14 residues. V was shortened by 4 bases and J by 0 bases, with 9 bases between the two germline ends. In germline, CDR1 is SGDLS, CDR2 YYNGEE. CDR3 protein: CASSPWPSTDTQYF. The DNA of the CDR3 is TGTGCCAGCAGCCCATGGCCCAGCACAGATACGCAGTATTTT. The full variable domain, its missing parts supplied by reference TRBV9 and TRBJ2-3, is DSGVTQTPKHLITATGQRVTLRCSPRSGDLSVYWYQQSLDQGLQFLIQYYNGEERAKGNILERFSAQQFPDLHSELNLSSLELGDSALYFCASSPWPSTDTQYFGPGTRLTVL.

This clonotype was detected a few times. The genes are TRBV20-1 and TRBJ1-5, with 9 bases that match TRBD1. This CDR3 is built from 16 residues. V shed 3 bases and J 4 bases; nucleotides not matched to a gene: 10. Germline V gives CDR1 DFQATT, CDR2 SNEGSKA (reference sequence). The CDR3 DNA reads TGCAGTGCTAGTTTCGCGGACAGGGGTCGGAATCAGCCCCAGCATTTT. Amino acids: CSASFADRGRNQPQHF.

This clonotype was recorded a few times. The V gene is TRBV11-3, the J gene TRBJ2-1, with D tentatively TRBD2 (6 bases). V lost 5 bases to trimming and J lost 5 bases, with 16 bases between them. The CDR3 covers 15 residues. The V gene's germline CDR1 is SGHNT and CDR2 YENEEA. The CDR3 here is CASSPKTSKDNEQFF. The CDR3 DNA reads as TGTGCCAGCAGCCCTAAGACTAGTAAGGACAATGAGCAGTTCTTC. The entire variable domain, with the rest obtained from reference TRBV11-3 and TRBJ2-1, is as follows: EAGVVQSPRYKIIEKKQPVAFWCNPISGHNTLYWYLQNLGQGPELLIRYENEEAVDDSQLPKDRFSAERLKGVDSTLKIQPAELGDSAVYLCASSPKTSKDNEQFFGPGTRLTVL.

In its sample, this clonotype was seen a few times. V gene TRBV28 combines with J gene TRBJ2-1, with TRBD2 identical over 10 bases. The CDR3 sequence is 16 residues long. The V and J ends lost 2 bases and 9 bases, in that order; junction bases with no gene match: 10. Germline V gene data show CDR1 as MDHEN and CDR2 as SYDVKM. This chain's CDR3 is CASSLPGLASKCEQFF. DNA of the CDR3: TGTGCCAGCAGTTTACCGGGACTAGCGTCCAAATGTGAGCAGTTCTTC.

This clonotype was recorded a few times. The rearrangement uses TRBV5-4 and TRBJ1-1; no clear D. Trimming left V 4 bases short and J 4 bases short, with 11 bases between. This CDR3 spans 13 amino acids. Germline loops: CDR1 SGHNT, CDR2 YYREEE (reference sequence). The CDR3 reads CASSKDHGTEAFF. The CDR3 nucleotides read TGTGCCAGCAGCAAAGACCACGGCACTGAAGCTTTCTTT.

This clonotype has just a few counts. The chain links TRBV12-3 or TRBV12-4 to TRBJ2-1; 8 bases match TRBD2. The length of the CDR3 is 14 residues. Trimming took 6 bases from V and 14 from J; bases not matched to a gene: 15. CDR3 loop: CASRKAGVDIREFF. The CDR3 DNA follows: TGTGCCAGCAGAAAAGCGGGAGTGGACATCAGGGAGTTCTTC.

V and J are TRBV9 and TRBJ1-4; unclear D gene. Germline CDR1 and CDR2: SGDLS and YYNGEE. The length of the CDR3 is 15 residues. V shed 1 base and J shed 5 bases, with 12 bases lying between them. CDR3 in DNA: TGTGCCAGCAGCGTAAACGTGGGAGCAAATGAAAAACTGTTTTTT. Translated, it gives CASSVNVGANEKLFF.

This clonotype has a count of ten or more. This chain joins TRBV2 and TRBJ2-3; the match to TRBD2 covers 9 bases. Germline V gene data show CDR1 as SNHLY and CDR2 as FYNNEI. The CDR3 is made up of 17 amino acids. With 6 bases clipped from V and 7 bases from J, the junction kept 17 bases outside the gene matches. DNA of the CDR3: TGTGCCAGCAGCCTTAGGGCCCCGGGACTAGCCGGTCATACGCAGTATTTT. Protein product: CASSLRAPGLAGHTQYF.

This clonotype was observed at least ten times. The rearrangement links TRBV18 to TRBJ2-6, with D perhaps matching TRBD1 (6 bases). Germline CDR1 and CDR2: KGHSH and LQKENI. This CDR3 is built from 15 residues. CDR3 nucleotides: TGTGCGACATGGGGGCAAGCCTCTGGGGCCAACGTCCTGACTTTC. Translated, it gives CATWGQASGANVLTF.

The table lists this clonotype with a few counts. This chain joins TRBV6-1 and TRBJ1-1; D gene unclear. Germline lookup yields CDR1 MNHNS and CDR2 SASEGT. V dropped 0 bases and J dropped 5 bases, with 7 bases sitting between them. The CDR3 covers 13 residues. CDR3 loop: CASSEAWVTEAFF. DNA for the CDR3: TGTGCCAGCAGTGAAGCGTGGGTGACTGAAGCTTTCTTT.

CDR3: CASSRWDRRWEQYF. As DNA, the CDR3 is TGTGCCAGCAGTCGATGGGACAGGAGGTGGGAGCAGTACTTC. The rearrangement links TRBV12-3 or TRBV12-4 to TRBJ2-7, with TRBD1 matching over 8 bases. The CDR3 loop spans 14 amino acids. V shed 5 bases and J 7 bases; nucleotides not matched to a gene: 10.

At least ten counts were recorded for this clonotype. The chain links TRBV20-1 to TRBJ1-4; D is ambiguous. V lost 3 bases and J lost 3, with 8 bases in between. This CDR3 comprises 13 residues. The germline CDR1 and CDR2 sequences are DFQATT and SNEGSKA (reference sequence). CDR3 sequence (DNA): TGCAGTGCTAGGTCCGTAGCTAATGAAAAACTGTTTTTT. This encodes CSARSVANEKLFF.

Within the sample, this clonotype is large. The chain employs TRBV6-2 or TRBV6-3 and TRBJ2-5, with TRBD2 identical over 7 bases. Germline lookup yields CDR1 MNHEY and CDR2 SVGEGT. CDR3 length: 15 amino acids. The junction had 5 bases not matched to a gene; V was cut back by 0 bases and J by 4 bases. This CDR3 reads CASSYSSSGAETQYF. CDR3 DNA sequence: TGTGCCAGCAGTTACTCGTCCAGCGGGGCAGAGACCCAGTACTTC.

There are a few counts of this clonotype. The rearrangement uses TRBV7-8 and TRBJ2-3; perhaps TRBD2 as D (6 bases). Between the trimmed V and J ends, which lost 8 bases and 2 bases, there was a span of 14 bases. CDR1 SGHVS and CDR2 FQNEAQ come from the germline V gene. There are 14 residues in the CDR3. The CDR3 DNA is TGTGCCAGCGTAATGCGGGAAGTCACAGATACGCAGTATTTT. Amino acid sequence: CASVMREVTDTQYF.

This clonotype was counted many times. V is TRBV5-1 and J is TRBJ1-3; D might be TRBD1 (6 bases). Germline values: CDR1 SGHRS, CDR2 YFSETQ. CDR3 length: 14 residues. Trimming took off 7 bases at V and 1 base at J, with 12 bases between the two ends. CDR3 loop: CASRDGTSGNTIYF. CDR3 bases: TGCGCCAGCCGGGACGGGACATCTGGAAACACCATATATTTT.